The clone carrying this TCR beta chain was recorded only once. Authors' methods: Junction-only sequences without quality scores came from ImmunoSEQ, so filtering differed. Sequencing was performed with immunoSEQ multiplex PCR; in TCRdb, only in-frame clones are kept and a portion is missing. V and J calls and clone size are as listed in that table; D and trimming were resolved from the DNA. The profile shows roughly 490,000 clones, 76% of them singletons. This sample is drawn from a study of shared clonotypes between healthy human individuals. Trimming removed 11 bases from V and 6 bases from J, with 19 bases in between. This CDR3 has 14 amino acids. Germline V gene data show CDR1 as MDHEN and CDR2 as SYDVKM. When samples were unsorted, approximately 90 million PBMCs were used for genomic DNA.

Sequencing was performed on PBMCs. The chain links TRBV28 to TRBJ1-4, with D maybe TRBD1 (6 bases). This receptor was obtained from a woman between 35 and 50 years old in good health. Some clones in this sample may be carry-over from other donors' samples. The CDR3 DNA follows: TGTGCCTCGGAGGAGGGGGGGGCGTATGAAAAACTGTTTTTT. This gives the protein CASEEGGAYEKLFF.